This TCR beta chain was sequenced for a study of T cells in localized non-small cell lung cancer. The assay was immunoSEQ multiplex PCR, and TCRdb's table has in-frame clones only and misses some. The sample has some 1,400 clones; approximately 20% are singletons. Overall study findings and caveats: An association was observed between higher blood T cell density and longer overall survival. Adjacent lung exhibited a median of 57 among the 100 most abundant tumor clones. Heterogeneity cannot be ruled out, as sequencing used one tumor region only. Adjacent uninvolved lung tissue had the highest T cell clonality, exceeding tumor.

V lost 5 bases and J lost 4, with 14 bases in between. This CDR3 has 14 amino acids. CDR1 and CDR2 from the germline V gene are SGHNT and YENEEA. Judged by abundance, this clone is medium-sized. No antigen is known for it. The chain links TRBV11-3 to TRBJ1-1, with D unclear. This TCR came from an older female donor with stage I squamous cell lung carcinoma. This specimen was lung tumor tissue, taken before any cancer treatment. CDR3 protein: CASSPRSGPTEAFF. Written as DNA, the CDR3 is TGTGCCAGCAGCCCCAGGTCGGGCCCCACTGAAGCTTTCTTT.